The 2 T cell receptor beta chains in this list originate from one sample, sequenced in a study of T-cell memory formation after mild COVID-19 (dated by TCRdb to the early 2020s). The library was produced with 5' RACE. Sequencing relied on an Illumina NovaSeq 6000. The raw public reads went through TCRdb reprocessing: fastp at Q25, MiXCR clone calling, in-frame beta chains kept. Duplicate CDR3 protein sequences are folded into a single record with the most common DNA and genes. This sample lists just under 350,000 distinct CDR3 sequences; roughly 13% were detected once. The ten top clones hold about 22% of the sample. The material sequenced was PBMCs or a T cell subset sorted from them (not recorded which). The source is a man younger than 30 who had mild COVID-19 (a few samples of this study predate the infection). The sample titles of this study are shuffled in the database, so cell type and time point are left out; the donor was told from shared clones.

This clonotype was observed a few times. J is TRBJ1-1 and V is TRBV11-2; no definite D call. V was pared by 6 bases and J by 1 base, with 12 bases between. The CDR3 has 14 amino acids. CDR1 SGHAT and CDR2 FQNNGV come from the germline V gene. This CDR3 is CASRLSVGNTEAFF. For the CDR3, the DNA is TGTGCCAGCAGGTTATCAGTCGGGAACACTGAAGCTTTCTTT.

The J gene is TRBJ1-1, the V gene TRBV6-5, with D possibly TRBD1 on 5 matching bases. The length of the CDR3 is 12 residues. V dropped 6 bases and J dropped 10 bases, with 15 bases sitting between them. Germline V gene data show CDR1 as MNHEY and CDR2 as SVGAGI. CDR3 sequence reads: CASSRLSGGAFF. CDR3 in DNA: TGTGCCAGCAGCCGTCTCTCGGGGGGAGCTTTCTTT.